This TCR beta chain was recorded in a study of blood T cells in healthy people across ages. Study-wide results and limits: With age, beta diversity per million T cells declined roughly linearly, significantly by 40.

Turning to this clonotype: Its antigen is unidentified.

Donation came from healthy Caucasian individuals in Russia who were aged roughly 6 to 95. Total RNA, at least 5.5 micrograms per sample, came from PBMCs. A second roughly 7 to 11 cycle PCR used barcoded and J-beta primers. Paired-end reads containing CDR3 totaled no fewer than 2.5 million for each sample. A single record per CDR3 protein comes from TCRdb applying MiXCR to the 5' RACE reads. The sample records about 730,000 distinct CDR3 sequences, roughly two fifths being singletons. Germline-derived CDR1 and CDR2 are MDHEN and SYDVKM. The length of the CDR3 is 15 residues. Trimming cost V 6 bases and J 4 bases, with 13 bases left between them.

The sequenced material came from blood. The V and J genes are TRBV28 and TRBJ2-6; D possibly corresponds to TRBD2 (6 bases). This TCR derives from a woman aged 60 to 75 in good health. Written as DNA, the CDR3 is TGTGCCAGCAGCCCCGTCGCGGGAGGGGCCAACGTCCTGACTTTC. Translation gives CASSPVAGGANVLTF.